These 18 T cell receptor beta chains were all obtained from the same sample, sequenced in a study of T-cell memory formation after mild COVID-19. MiXCR was run by TCRdb on the 5' RACE reads, yielding one entry per CDR3 protein. The top ten hold around 13% of the sample, which has about 470,000 distinct CDR3 sequences, roughly 25% seen once. Sequenced material: PBMCs or a T cell subset sorted from them (not recorded which). The receptors stem from an adult woman who had mild COVID-19 (a few samples of this study predate the infection). Cell type and time point are not known.

The chain employs TRBV7-3 and TRBJ2-5, with 9 nucleotides matching TRBD1. The J segment lost 5 bases and the V segment lost 4 bases, leaving 8 bases of the junction unmatched. CDR3 size: 15 residues. CDR1 is SGHTA and CDR2 is FQGTGA in the germline V gene. This CDR3 reads CASSWGQGGFETQYF. In DNA, the CDR3 is TGTGCCAGCAGCTGGGGACAGGGAGGGTTCGAGACCCAGTACTTC.

This clonotype was seen more than once but under ten times. The chain is built from TRBV29-1 and TRBJ2-2, with D possibly TRBD2 on 5 matching bases. This CDR3 contains 11 residues. From germline, CDR1 is SQVTM and CDR2 ANQGSEA. V lost 6 bases to trimming and J lost 6 bases, with 8 bases between them. The CDR3 here is CSVRTSGELFF. The CDR3, as DNA: TGCAGCGTACGGACTTCCGGGGAGCTGTTTTTT.

This chain uses TRBV10-3 with TRBJ1-5; D possibly corresponds to TRBD1 (6 bases). Trimming stripped 3 bases from V and 3 bases from J, with 12 bases between. Germline loops: CDR1 ENHRY, CDR2 SYGVKD. The CDR3 contains 15 residues. The CDR3 sequence is CAISESDRFNQPQHF. The CDR3, as DNA: TGTGCCATCAGTGAATCCGACAGGTTCAATCAGCCCCAGCATTTT.

This clonotype was seen a handful of times. The chain has TRBV6-5 and TRBJ2-7, with TRBD2 matching over 11 bases. The germline gives CDR1 MNHEY, CDR2 SVGAGI. The CDR3 loop spans 15 amino acids. With 6 bases clipped from V and 3 bases from J, the junction kept 7 bases outside the gene matches. The CDR3 sequence is CASSRTTSGSYEQYF. DNA of the CDR3: TGTGCCAGCAGCCGTACTACTAGCGGGAGCTACGAGCAGTACTTC.

The rearrangement uses TRBV20-1 and TRBJ2-3; 7 bases map to TRBD2. With 8 bases clipped from V and 11 bases from J, the junction kept 16 bases outside the gene matches. In germline, CDR1 is DFQATT, CDR2 SNEGSKA (reference sequence). CDR3 length: 13 amino acids. The CDR3 loop is CSLSGGSPSKQYF. As DNA, the CDR3 is TGCAGTCTATCCGGGGGGTCACCTAGCAAGCAGTATTTT.

This clonotype has at least ten counts. The V and J genes are TRBV5-1 and TRBJ2-5; D is ambiguous. CDR1 is SGHRS and CDR2 is YFSETQ in the germline V gene. The CDR3 is 14 amino acids. V lost 0 bases to trimming and J lost 3 bases, with 9 bases between them. CDR3 sequence reads: CASSLGSNKETQYF. Written as DNA, the CDR3 is TGCGCCAGCAGCTTGGGTTCAAACAAAGAGACCCAGTACTTC.

This clonotype was recorded a few times. This chain connects TRBV5-1 to TRBJ2-6; D possibly corresponds to TRBD1 (5 bases). The CDR3 consists of 19 residues. Germline CDR1 reads SGHRS; CDR2 reads YFSETQ. V dropped 0 bases and J dropped 0 bases, with 16 bases sitting between them. The CDR3 region is CASSLGWTSERSGANVLTF. The CDR3 DNA reads as TGCGCCAGCAGCTTGGGTTGGACATCCGAACGCTCTGGGGCCAACGTCCTGACTTTC.

The gene calls are TRBV18 and TRBJ1-1; no clear D gene. This CDR3 spans 15 amino acids. Trimming removed 3 bases from V and 6 bases from J, with 17 bases in between. Per the germline V gene, CDR1 is KGHSH and CDR2 is LQKENI. CDR3: CASSPVGGPQAEAFF. The CDR3 coding sequence is TGTGCCAGCTCACCGGTGGGAGGGCCTCAAGCTGAAGCTTTCTTT.

This sequence joins TRBV7-9 and TRBJ1-1; D ambiguous. Germline values: CDR1 SEHNR, CDR2 FQNEAQ (reference sequence). The V and J ends lost 3 bases and 5 bases respectively, with 10 bases between them. This CDR3 spans 13 amino acids. The CDR3 DNA sequence: TGTGCCAGCAGCTTTACGGCGGGAACTGAAGCTTTCTTT. Protein: CASSFTAGTEAFF.

There are a few counts of this clonotype. The rearrangement uses TRBV2 and TRBJ2-3; TRBD2 agrees at 7 bases. Germline lookup yields CDR1 SNHLY and CDR2 FYNNEI. V trimming: 2 bases; J trimming: 4 bases; junction bases outside the gene matches: 6. The CDR3 runs to 15 residues. The CDR3 loop is CASSEWGRGPDTQYF. CDR3 sequence (DNA): TGTGCCAGCAGTGAATGGGGGAGGGGCCCAGATACGCAGTATTTT.

The gene calls are TRBV3-1 and TRBJ1-2; D not resolved. CDR3 length: 12 residues. With 3 bases removed from V and 5 bases from J, the gap between germline ends came to 7 bases. CDR1 and CDR2 (germline): LGHDT, YNNKEL (reference sequence). The chain's CDR3 is CASSQGPYGYTF. The CDR3 nucleotides are TGTGCCAGCAGCCAGGGCCCTTATGGCTACACCTTC.

V usage is TRBV13 and J usage is TRBJ1-1; a possible D gene is TRBD1 (5 bases). Germline V gene data show CDR1 as PRHDT and CDR2 as FYEKMQ (reference sequence). This CDR3 comprises 16 residues. V gave up 3 bases and J gave up 1 base, with 15 bases separating them. In DNA, the CDR3 is TGTGCCAGCAGCTTTGGTCTGGGGGGTGAGAACACTGAAGCTTTCTTT. Amino acids: CASSFGLGGENTEAFF.

This clonotype turned up a few times. The rearrangement uses TRBV7-9 and TRBJ2-7; D is possibly TRBD1 (6 bases). The germline V gene has CDR1 SEHNR and CDR2 FQNEAQ (reference sequence). The CDR3 runs 13 residues. V was trimmed by 4 bases and J by 3 bases, leaving 10 bases between them. The CDR3 loop reads CASSYQGNYEQYF. The CDR3 coding sequence is TGTGCCAGCAGCTATCAGGGGAACTACGAGCAGTACTTC.

This clonotype was found once. This sequence joins TRBV27 and TRBJ1-1, with 8 bases aligning to TRBD1. Germline loops: CDR1 MNHEY, CDR2 SMNVEV (reference sequence). This CDR3 spans 17 amino acids. The ends lost 5 bases at V and 2 bases at J; junction bases unmatched: 13. CDR3 amino acids: CASSILGSGQGNTEAFF. The CDR3 DNA reads as TGTGCCAGCAGTATCCTCGGGTCCGGACAGGGAAACACTGAAGCTTTCTTT.

The table lists this clonotype with a few counts. The chain uses TRBV29-1 and TRBJ1-1; D not resolved. This CDR3 region has 14 residues. Germline-derived CDR1 and CDR2 are SQVTM and ANQGSEA. The V and J ends lost 6 bases and 7 bases respectively, with 21 bases between them. DNA of the CDR3: TGCAGCGTCTACACGGATCTACGACGAAGTGAAGCTTTCTTT. Protein product: CSVYTDLRRSEAFF.

The chain couples TRBV7-2 to TRBJ2-3, with TRBD2 matching 7 bases. The V segment lost 7 bases and the J segment 6 bases; nucleotides outside the gene matches: 10. CDR3 length: 14 residues. Looked up from germline, CDR1 is SGHTA and CDR2 is FQGNSA. The CDR3, as DNA: TGTGCCAGCACCCCTTGGGGGGGTCAGGATACGCAGTATTTT. It yields the protein CASTPWGGQDTQYF.

As to this clonotype: At one end the junction does not follow the germline gene, possibly because of a read error. This chain links TRBV12-3 or TRBV12-4 with TRBJ1-2, with 9 bases aligning to TRBD1. The CDR3 is 15 residues long. This chain's CDR3 is CASSLRWTGDYVYTF. Here the CDR3 DNA reads TGTGCCAGCAGTTTACGCTGGACAGGGGACTATGTCTACACCTTC.

This clonotype came up a few times. Mismatch with germline at one junction end may stem from a read error. V usage is TRBV24-1 and J usage is TRBJ1-5; D possibly corresponds to TRBD1 (5 bases). The CDR3 is 17 amino acids. Germline assignment: CDR1 KGHDR and CDR2 SFDVKD. The CDR3 sequence: CATSDALQGASSQPQHF. DNA of the CDR3: TGTGCCACCAGTGACGCCCTTCAGGGAGCAAGCAGTCAGCCCCAGCATTTT.